Sequencing of this TCR beta chain was carried out in a study of CD8+ T cells in alopecia areata. The germline CDR1 and CDR2 sequences are MNHEY and SMNVEV (reference sequence). V was pared by 5 bases and J by 3 bases, with 8 bases between. The CDR3 is 12 residues long. RNA extraction was followed by reverse transcription into cDNA, which acted as the sequencing template. Profiling relied on immunoSEQ multiplex PCR, and the TCRdb table lists in-frame clones only, not all of them. This sample carries more than 90,000 clones, roughly 50% of them seen once, and the ten largest clones take more than 9%. This clone has just one count. Indicated treatment: oral pan-JAK inhibitor, 5-10 mg twice daily.

The chain carries TRBV27 and TRBJ2-7; D may be TRBD1 (6 bases). Sample: CD8+ T cells sorted from blood, taken at week 24, from a patient treated with tofacitinib. The receptor was isolated from a human donor with alopecia areata. CDR3 amino acids: CASSEQGYEQYF. In DNA, the CDR3 is TGTGCCAGCAGTGAACAGGGCTACGAGCAGTACTTC.